This note documents a single T cell receptor (beta chain) sequence. How the authors handled the data: Amplified reference gene primers provided the basis for estimating nucleated cell counts. The table came from immunoSEQ multiplex PCR; TCRdb's copy has only in-frame clones and leaves some out. V and J calls and clone size are those listed in that table; D and trimming were worked out from the DNA. In the table there are 380,000 or so clones, about 90% of which are singletons. These data come from a study of blood T cell repertoires in COVID-19. Study information: From T cells, B-cell-depleted T cells, or PBMCs came the material, which was cDNA or gDNA.

Germline lookup yields CDR1 MDHEN and CDR2 SYDVKM. The CDR3 extends over 17 amino acids. Trimming cost V 1 base and J 3 bases, with 19 bases left between them. This TCR came from a man in his forties or fifties with acute or convalescent COVID-19. What was sequenced was peripheral blood. The J gene is TRBJ2-7, the V gene TRBV28, with D tentatively TRBD1 (6 bases). This chain's CDR3 is CASSLFPQFQGIYEQYF. CDR3 sequence (DNA): TGTGCCAGCAGTTTATTCCCCCAGTTTCAGGGGATCTACGAGCAGTACTTC.